This T cell receptor beta chain emerged from a study of T cells in Graves' hyperthyroidism and ophthalmopathy. This clonotype has ten or more counts. TCR beta CDR3 regions were amplified from RNA. HTBI primers were used for first-round RT-PCR of the TCR CDR3. TCRdb re-analysed the multiplex PCR reads in MiXCR, keeping a single row per CDR3 protein. The data show 600,000 to 800,000 distinct CDR3 sequences, with approximately 40% seen just once and more than 25% held by the top ten. Together with thyroid ultrasound, orbital computed tomography, serum thyroxine and TRAb, clinical symptoms were used for diagnoses. The V segment lost 6 bases and the J segment 12 bases; nucleotides outside the gene matches: 8. Germline V gene lookup returns CDR1 MNHEY and CDR2 SVGAGI. This CDR3 is built from 13 residues.

Sequencing was carried out using blood. The TCR was taken from a middle-aged woman with Graves' hyperthyroidism. The genes are TRBV6-5 and TRBJ1-6; 7 nucleotides match TRBD1. The CDR3 region has the DNA TGTGCCAGCAGGAGGGACAGCCGGGGACCCCTCCACTTT. This codes for CASRRDSRGPLHF.